The 30 T cell receptor beta chains below were found in one sample sequenced in a study of T cell changes during pregnancy in multiple sclerosis. Some clones are missing from TCRdb's copy, which holds only in-frame ones; the method was immunoSEQ multiplex PCR. The data show 45,000 to 55,000 clones, with 80% to 95% seen just once and just under 1% held by the top ten. This specimen consisted of peripheral blood, obtained after pregnancy. These receptors came from a female donor with multiple sclerosis, enrolled in a pregnancy study.

The chain employs TRBV27 and TRBJ1-2; 7 nucleotides align to TRBD1. The J segment lost 7 bases and the V segment lost 2 bases, leaving 7 bases of the junction unmatched. The CDR3 extends over 14 amino acids. Germline V lookup: CDR1 MNHEY, CDR2 SMNVEV (reference sequence). As DNA, the CDR3 is TGTGCCAGCAGTTTAATTCCGGACAGGCGTGGCTACACCTTC. As protein: CASSLIPDRRGYTF.

As DNA, the CDR3 is TGTGCCAGCAGACGACAGGGATCGGGTAACTATGGCTACACCTTC. Translating gives CASRRQGSGNYGYTF. The chain has TRBV6-5 and TRBJ1-2, with TRBD1 matching 7 bases. J lost 1 base, V lost 6 bases, and 8 bases had no gene match. Looked up from germline, CDR1 is MNHEY and CDR2 is SVGAGI. This CDR3 region has 15 residues.

The chain is built from TRBV9 and TRBJ1-2; TRBD1 matches at 7 bases. Germline CDR1 reads SGDLS; CDR2 reads YYNGEE. The CDR3 is made up of 13 amino acids. The V and J ends lost 1 base and 3 bases, in that order; junction bases with no gene match: 0. CDR3 in amino acids: CASSVTGDYGYTF. In DNA form, the CDR3 reads TGTGCCAGCAGCGTAACAGGGGACTATGGCTACACCTTC.

The chain uses TRBV11-2 and TRBJ2-7; D is perhaps TRBD2 (5 bases). The CDR3 has 13 residues. CDR1 and CDR2 (germline): SGHAT, FQNNGV. V was trimmed by 7 bases and J by 1 base, leaving 11 bases between them. The CDR3 here is CASTGPGSYEQYF. In nucleotides, the CDR3 is TGTGCCAGCACCGGACCGGGGTCCTACGAGCAGTACTTC.

The chain uses TRBV6-5 and TRBJ1-1; tentative D call: TRBD1 (6 bases). The germline V gene has CDR1 MNHEY and CDR2 SVGAGI. The V end lost 2 bases, the J end lost 5 bases, and 15 bases lay between the germline ends. There are 15 residues in the CDR3. The CDR3 DNA sequence: TGTGCCAGCAGTTACGCGGCAGGGAGGGGGACTGAAGCTTTCTTT. Its protein product is CASSYAAGRGTEAFF.

The chain combines TRBV7-2 with TRBJ2-7; 13 positions agree with TRBD2. CDR3 length: 17 amino acids. Germline V gene sequence: CDR1 SGHTA, CDR2 FQGNSA. J lost 1 base, V lost 5 bases, and 8 bases had no gene match. In nucleotides, the CDR3 is TGTGCCAGCAGCCTCACTAGCGGGGGGGCCGCGTCCTACGAGCAGTACTTC. Protein: CASSLTSGGAASYEQYF.

The J gene is TRBJ2-1, the V gene TRBV6-1; D gene unclear. The V end lost 6 bases, the J end lost 2 bases, and 11 bases lay between the germline ends. This CDR3 is built from 14 residues. Germline V lookup: CDR1 MNHNS, CDR2 SASEGT. CDR3: CASRLTPTYNEQFF. CDR3 bases: TGTGCCAGCAGGCTGACTCCTACCTACAATGAGCAGTTCTTC.

This clone was detected only once. In DNA form, the CDR3 reads TGTGCCAGCAGCTTACCGACAGGGGAGGTAGATACGCAGTATTTT. This encodes CASSLPTGEVDTQYF. V usage is TRBV7-2 and J usage is TRBJ2-3; 8 nucleotides line up with TRBD1. The CDR3 sequence is 15 residues long. Germline-derived CDR1 and CDR2 are SGHTA and FQGNSA. V dropped 2 bases and J dropped 5; count of bases not matched to a gene: 6. Filled out from reference TRBV7-2 and TRBJ2-3, the complete variable domain reads GAGVSQSPSNKVTEKGKDVELRCDPISGHTALYWYRQSLGQGLEFLIYFQGNSAPDKSGLPSDRFSAERTGGSVSTLTIQRTQQEDSAVYLCASSLPTGEVDTQYFGPGTRLTVL.

V gene TRBV2 combines with J gene TRBJ2-6; no clear D. Per the germline V gene, CDR1 is SNHLY and CDR2 is FYNNEI. V shed 9 bases and J shed 2 bases, with 14 bases lying between them. The CDR3 spans 15 residues. The CDR3 loop reads CASTYTVPGANVLTF. CDR3 DNA: TGTGCCAGTACGTATACAGTCCCTGGGGCCAACGTCCTGACTTTC.

This clone was recorded once. The V and J genes are TRBV7-9 and TRBJ1-5; D remains ambiguous. V was pared by 3 bases and J by 4 bases, with 7 bases between. Germline CDR1 reads SEHNR; CDR2 reads FQNEAQ (reference sequence). CDR3 length: 13 amino acids. The CDR3 sequence: CASSFSSNQPQHF. The CDR3 DNA follows: TGTGCCAGCAGCTTCTCGAGTAATCAGCCCCAGCATTTT.

The CDR3 nucleotides read TGCGCCAGCAGGGCAATAGCGGGGGGGAAAGATACGCAGTATTTT. This encodes CASRAIAGGKDTQYF. The V call is TRBV5-1, the J call TRBJ2-3, with TRBD2 identical over 11 bases. Trimming at V came to 5 bases and at J to 5 bases, leaving 7 bases not matched to a gene. The CDR3 is made up of 15 amino acids. The V gene's germline CDR1 is SGHRS and CDR2 YFSETQ.

The chain is built from TRBV11-1 and TRBJ1-5; tentatively, D is TRBD1 (5 bases). CDR3 length: 15 amino acids. Germline CDR1 is SGHAT and CDR2 is FQDESV (reference sequence). Trimming left V 5 bases short and J 4 bases short, with 15 bases between. The CDR3 sequence: CASSPGTGTNQPQHF. For the CDR3, the DNA is TGTGCCAGCAGCCCTGGGACGGGGACTAATCAGCCCCAGCATTTT.

The rearrangement joins TRBV11-2 to TRBJ1-1; tentative D call: TRBD1 (5 bases). Germline CDR1 is SGHAT and CDR2 is FQNNGV. The CDR3 covers 14 residues. Trimming shortened V by 5 bases and J by 4 bases, and 14 bases separated the two germline ends. CDR3 sequence: CASSPRVGGTEAFF. Written as DNA, the CDR3 is TGTGCCAGCAGCCCTCGAGTCGGGGGCACTGAAGCTTTCTTT.

V and J are TRBV2 and TRBJ1-6; TRBD1 matches at 7 bases. The junction had 9 bases not matched to a gene; V was cut back by 6 bases and J by 7 bases. The V gene's germline CDR1 is SNHLY and CDR2 FYNNEI. The CDR3 contains 15 residues. The CDR3 loop is CASRDSGQQNSPLHF. The CDR3 DNA follows: TGTGCCAGCAGGGACTCGGGACAGCAGAATTCACCCCTCCACTTT.

The gene calls are TRBV4-3 and TRBJ2-2; D not certain. V was shortened by 1 base and J by 1 base, with 7 bases between the two germline ends. Germline values: CDR1 LGHNA, CDR2 YSLEER. CDR3 length equals 15 residues. CDR3: CASSQGPVNTGELFF. As DNA, the CDR3 is TGCGCCAGCAGCCAAGGTCCGGTGAACACCGGGGAGCTGTTTTTT.

This chain joins TRBV7-9 and TRBJ1-6; D perhaps matches TRBD1 (5 bases). Trimming left V 5 bases short and J 7 bases short, with 12 bases between. CDR1 and CDR2 (germline): SEHNR, FQNEAQ (reference sequence). The CDR3 is made up of 14 amino acids. The CDR3 nucleotides are TGTGCCAGCAGCCCCGACAGACAGAATTCACCCCTCCACTTT. Amino acid sequence: CASSPDRQNSPLHF.

V and J are TRBV4-3 and TRBJ1-1, with TRBD1 identical over 9 bases. Germline V gene data show CDR1 as LGHNA and CDR2 as YSLEER. There are 16 residues in the CDR3. Trimming took 3 bases from V and 4 from J; bases not matched to a gene: 9. The CDR3 reads CASSHEVGTGSTEAFF. The CDR3 bases are TGCGCCAGCAGCCATGAGGTCGGGACAGGGAGCACTGAAGCTTTCTTT.

This chain connects TRBV7-2 to TRBJ2-7; 9 bases fit TRBD1. Germline V lookup: CDR1 SGHTA, CDR2 FQGNSA. J gave up 6 bases and V 6 bases, and 12 bases lay outside the gene matches. The CDR3 has 15 residues. The CDR3 reads CASRRPGQGYREQYF. The CDR3 DNA reads TGTGCCAGCAGACGCCCGGGACAGGGATATCGCGAGCAGTACTTC.

This chain connects TRBV15 to TRBJ1-6; 8 bases match TRBD1. The germline gives CDR1 LNHNV, CDR2 YYDKDF (reference sequence). V lost 1 base, J lost 8 bases, and 4 bases stayed unmatched. CDR3 length equals 15 residues. For the CDR3, the DNA is TGTGCCACCAGCAGAGCCCCGACAGGGGATTCACCCCTCCACTTT. Protein sequence: CATSRAPTGDSPLHF.

J is TRBJ1-4 and V is TRBV18; 10 bases are shared with TRBD1. With V trimmed by 0 bases and J by 6 bases, 1 base remained unmatched. In germline, CDR1 is KGHSH, CDR2 LQKENI. The CDR3 consists of 15 residues. Here the CDR3 reads CASSPPDRGHEKLFF. The DNA of the CDR3 is TGTGCCAGCTCACCACCCGACAGGGGGCATGAAAAACTGTTTTTT.

The chain recombines TRBV7-8 with TRBJ2-3; D remains unclear. Trimming left V 0 bases short and J 2 bases short, with 9 bases between. The CDR3 length is 15 residues. Germline-derived CDR1 and CDR2 are SGHVS and FQNEAQ. CDR3: CASSLAPYVTDTQYF. The CDR3 region has the DNA TGTGCCAGCAGCTTAGCCCCTTATGTCACAGATACGCAGTATTTT. Full variable domain (outside the CDR3, taken from reference TRBV7-8 and TRBJ2-3): GAGVSQSPRYKVAKRGQDVALRCDPISGHVSLFWYQQALGQGPEFLTYFQNEAQLDKSGLPSDRFFAERPEGSVSTLKIQRTQQEDSAVYLCASSLAPYVTDTQYFGPGTRLTVL.

The chain employs TRBV5-5 and TRBJ1-1, with D perhaps matching TRBD1 (6 bases). The CDR3 is made up of 17 amino acids. Trimming removed 3 bases at V and 1 base at J, with 19 bases between. Germline CDR1 reads SGHKS; CDR2 reads YYEKEE (reference sequence). The CDR3 loop is CASSSKGGGRENTEAFF. In DNA, the CDR3 is TGTGCCAGCAGCTCAAAAGGGGGGGGCAGGGAGAACACTGAAGCTTTCTTT. Combining the CDR3 with reference TRBV5-5 and TRBJ1-1 gives the whole variable domain DAGVTQSPTHLIKTRGQQVTLRCSPISGHKSVSWYQQVLGQGPQFIFQYYEKEERGRGNFPDRFSARQFPNYSSELNVNALLLGDSALYLCASSSKGGGRENTEAFFGQGTRLTVV.

This chain joins TRBV11-3 and TRBJ1-6, with TRBD1 as a possible D gene (5 bases). The germline V gene has CDR1 SGHNT and CDR2 YENEEA. V was trimmed by 4 bases and J by 5 bases, leaving 9 bases between them. This CDR3 spans 14 amino acids. The CDR3 region has the DNA TGTGCCAGCAGCTCGGGCAGGGATAATTCACCCCTCCACTTT. Translating it yields CASSSGRDNSPLHF.

Note on this clone: This sample also contains other DNA sequences that code for the same CDR3. The chain couples TRBV6-1 to TRBJ1-3; 7 nucleotides agree with TRBD1. The CDR3 loop spans 15 amino acids. The V gene end was trimmed by 3 bases and the J gene end by 5 bases; junction bases not matched to a gene: 7. Germline CDR1 MNHNS, CDR2 SASEGT. The CDR3: CASSDPGGERNTIYF. For the CDR3, the DNA is TGTGCCAGCAGTGATCCAGGGGGTGAAAGAAACACCATATATTTT.

This chain connects TRBV9 to TRBJ2-1; D might be TRBD2 (6 bases). Deletions cut 4 bases from V and 6 bases from J, with 14 bases between. The CDR3 extends over 14 amino acids. Germline loops: CDR1 SGDLS, CDR2 YYNGEE. For the CDR3, the DNA is TGTGCCAGCAGCCTCCGGGACTTAGGCAATGAGCAGTTCTTC. Its protein is CASSLRDLGNEQFF. Full variable domain (missing parts from reference TRBV9 and TRBJ2-1): DSGVTQTPKHLITATGQRVTLRCSPRSGDLSVYWYQQSLDQGLQFLIQYYNGEERAKGNILERFSAQQFPDLHSELNLSSLELGDSALYFCASSLRDLGNEQFFGPGTRLTVL.

In DNA, the CDR3 is TGTGCCAGCAGCTTAGCGAGGAGTAGATCCGGGGAGCTGTTTTTT. Translation: CASSLARSRSGELFF. The chain recombines TRBV7-8 with TRBJ2-2; D uncertain. V was cut by 0 bases and J by 6 bases, with 11 bases left in between. There are 15 residues in the CDR3. Germline values: CDR1 SGHVS, CDR2 FQNEAQ.

The rearrangement uses TRBV11-2 and TRBJ2-7; D possibly corresponds to TRBD1 (7 bases). Germline CDR1 is SGHAT and CDR2 is FQNNGV. This CDR3 spans 13 amino acids. Trimming removed 6 bases at V and 5 bases at J, with 14 bases between. In nucleotides, the CDR3 is TGTGCCAGCAGGGACTACAGGGGCCACGAGCAGTACTTC. This translates into CASRDYRGHEQYF.

The chain employs TRBV11-2 and TRBJ1-6, with 10 positions matching TRBD1. Germline V gives CDR1 SGHAT, CDR2 FQNNGV. This CDR3 has 16 residues. V shed 5 bases and J 7 bases; nucleotides not matched to a gene: 8. The CDR3 nucleotides read TGTGCCAGCAGCCCAGACAGGGGGCGTCCGAATTCACCCCTCCACTTT. The encoded protein is CASSPDRGRPNSPLHF.

The chain is built from TRBV9 and TRBJ1-1; 8 bases agree with TRBD1. CDR3 size: 15 residues. Germline V lookup: CDR1 SGDLS, CDR2 YYNGEE. V lost 0 bases to trimming and J lost 4 bases; unmatched junction nucleotides: 5. The CDR3 region has the DNA TGTGCCAGCAGCGTAGCTACAGGGGGAGGCACTGAAGCTTTCTTT. Translated: CASSVATGGGTEAFF.

The chain recombines TRBV19 with TRBJ1-5; no clear D gene. The germline V gene encodes CDR1 LNHDA and CDR2 SQIVND (reference sequence). The V end was cut by 7 bases, the J end by 2 bases, with 18 bases between. This CDR3 contains 16 residues. The CDR3 loop reads CASTDRKLGRNQPQHF. The CDR3 DNA follows: TGTGCCAGTACGGATAGAAAATTGGGCCGCAATCAGCCCCAGCATTTT.